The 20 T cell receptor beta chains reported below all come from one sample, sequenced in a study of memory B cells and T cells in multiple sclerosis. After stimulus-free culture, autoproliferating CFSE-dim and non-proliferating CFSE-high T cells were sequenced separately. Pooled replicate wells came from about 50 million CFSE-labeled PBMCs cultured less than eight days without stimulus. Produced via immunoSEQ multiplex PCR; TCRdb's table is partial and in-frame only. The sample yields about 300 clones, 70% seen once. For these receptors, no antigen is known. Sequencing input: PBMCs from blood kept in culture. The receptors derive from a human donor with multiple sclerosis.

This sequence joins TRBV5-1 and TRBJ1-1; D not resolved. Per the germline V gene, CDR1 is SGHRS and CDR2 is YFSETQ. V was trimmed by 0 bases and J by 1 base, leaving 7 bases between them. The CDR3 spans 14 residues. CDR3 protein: CASSLAAGNTEAFF. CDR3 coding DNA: TGCGCCAGCAGCTTGGCTGCGGGGAACACTGAAGCTTTCTTT. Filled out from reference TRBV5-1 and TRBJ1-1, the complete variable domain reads KAGVTQTPRYLIKTRGQQVTLSCSPISGHRSVSWYQQTPGQGLQFLFEYFSETQRNKGNFPGRFSGRQFSNSRSEMNVSTLELGDSALYLCASSLAAGNTEAFFGQGTRLTVV.

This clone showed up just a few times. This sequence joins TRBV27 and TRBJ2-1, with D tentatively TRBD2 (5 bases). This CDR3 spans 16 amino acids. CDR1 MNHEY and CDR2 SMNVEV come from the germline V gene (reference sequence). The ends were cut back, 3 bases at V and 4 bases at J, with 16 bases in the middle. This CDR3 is CASSFQRSPGYNEQFF. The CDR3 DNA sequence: TGTGCCAGCAGTTTCCAGCGGTCCCCCGGGTACAATGAGCAGTTCTTC.

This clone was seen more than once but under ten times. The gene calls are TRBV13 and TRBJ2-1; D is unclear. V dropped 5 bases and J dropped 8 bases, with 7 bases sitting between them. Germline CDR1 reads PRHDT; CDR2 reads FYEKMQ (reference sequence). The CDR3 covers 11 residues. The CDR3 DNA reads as TGTGCCAGCAGCCGTACATATGAGCAGTTCTTC. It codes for CASSRTYEQFF.

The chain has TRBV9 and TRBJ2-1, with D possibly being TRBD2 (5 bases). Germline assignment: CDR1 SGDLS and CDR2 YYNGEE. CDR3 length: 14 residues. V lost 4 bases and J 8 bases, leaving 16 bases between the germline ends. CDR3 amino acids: CASSSSIVPYEQFF. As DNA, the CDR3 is TGTGCCAGCAGCTCTAGCATCGTCCCCTATGAGCAGTTCTTC.

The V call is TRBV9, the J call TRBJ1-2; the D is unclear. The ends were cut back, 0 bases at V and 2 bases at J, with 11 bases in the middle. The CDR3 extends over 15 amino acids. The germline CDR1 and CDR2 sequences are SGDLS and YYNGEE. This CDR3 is CASSVDPGLNYGYTF. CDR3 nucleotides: TGTGCCAGCAGCGTAGATCCAGGACTAAACTATGGCTACACCTTC. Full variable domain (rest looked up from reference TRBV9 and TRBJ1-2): DSGVTQTPKHLITATGQRVTLRCSPRSGDLSVYWYQQSLDQGLQFLIQYYNGEERAKGNILERFSAQQFPDLHSELNLSSLELGDSALYFCASSVDPGLNYGYTFGSGTRLTVV.

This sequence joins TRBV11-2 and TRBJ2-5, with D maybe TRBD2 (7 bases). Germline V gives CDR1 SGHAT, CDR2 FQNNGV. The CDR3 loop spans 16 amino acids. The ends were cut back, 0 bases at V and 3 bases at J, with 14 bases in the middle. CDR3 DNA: TGTGCCAGCAGCTTAGAAGCGGGACACCTAAAAGAGACCCAGTACTTC. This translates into CASSLEAGHLKETQYF.

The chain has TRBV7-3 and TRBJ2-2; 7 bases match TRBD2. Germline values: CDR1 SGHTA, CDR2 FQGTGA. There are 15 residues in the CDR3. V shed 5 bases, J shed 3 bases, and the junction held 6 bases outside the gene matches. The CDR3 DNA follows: TGTGCCAGCAGCCCCTGGGGAGGGTACACCGGGGAGCTGTTTTTT. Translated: CASSPWGGYTGELFF.

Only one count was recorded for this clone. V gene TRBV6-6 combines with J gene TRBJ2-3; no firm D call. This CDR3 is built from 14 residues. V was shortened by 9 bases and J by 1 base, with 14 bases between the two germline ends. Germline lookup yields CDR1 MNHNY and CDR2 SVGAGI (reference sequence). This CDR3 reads CASSVLEGTDTQYF. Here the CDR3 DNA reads TGTGCCAGTTCGGTCCTTGAGGGCACAGATACGCAGTATTTT.

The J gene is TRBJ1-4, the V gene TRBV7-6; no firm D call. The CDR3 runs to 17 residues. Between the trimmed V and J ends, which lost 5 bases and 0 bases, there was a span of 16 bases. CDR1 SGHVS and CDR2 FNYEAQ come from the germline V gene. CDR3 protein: CASSPNTYGATNEKLFF. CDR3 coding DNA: TGTGCCAGCAGCCCCAACACTTACGGCGCAACTAATGAAAAACTGTTTTTT.

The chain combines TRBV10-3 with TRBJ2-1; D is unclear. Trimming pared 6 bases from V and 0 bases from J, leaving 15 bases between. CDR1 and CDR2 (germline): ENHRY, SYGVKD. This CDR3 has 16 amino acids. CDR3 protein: CAISPTRATSYNEQFF. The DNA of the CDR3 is TGTGCCATCAGCCCAACCCGGGCAACCTCCTACAATGAGCAGTTCTTC.

CDR3 bases: TGTCCTGGGAGCAGACCTGGAAAGCGGAGAAAGACCTATGGCTACACCTTC. The encoded protein is CPGSRPGKRRKTYGYTF. The rearrangement joins TRBV22-1 to TRBJ1-2. TRBV22-1 is labeled a pseudogene. The CDR3 extends over 17 amino acids.

CDR3 nucleotides: TGTGCCAGCAGTTCCTTAGAGGACTACATCCGTCCGGATTATGAGCAGTACTTC. This translates into CASSSLEDYIRPDYEQYF. This sequence joins TRBV28 and TRBJ2-7; TRBD2 might be the D (6 bases). Per the germline V gene, CDR1 is MDHEN and CDR2 is SYDVKM. Deletions cut 4 bases from V and 7 bases from J, with 29 bases between. The CDR3 sequence is 18 residues long.

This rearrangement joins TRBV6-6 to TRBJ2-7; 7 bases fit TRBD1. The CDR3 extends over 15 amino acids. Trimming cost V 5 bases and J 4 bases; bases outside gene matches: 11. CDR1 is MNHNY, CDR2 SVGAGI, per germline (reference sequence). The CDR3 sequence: CASSPPGRGSYEQYF. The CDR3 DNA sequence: TGTGCCAGCAGTCCTCCCGGCAGGGGGTCGTACGAGCAGTACTTC.

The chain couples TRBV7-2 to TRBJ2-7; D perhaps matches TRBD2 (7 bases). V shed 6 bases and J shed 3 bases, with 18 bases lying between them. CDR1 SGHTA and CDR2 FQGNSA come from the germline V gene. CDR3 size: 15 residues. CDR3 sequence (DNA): TGTGCCAGCAGGAGGCGGGGGCTAGCGAGCTACGAGCAGTACTTC. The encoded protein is CASRRRGLASYEQYF.

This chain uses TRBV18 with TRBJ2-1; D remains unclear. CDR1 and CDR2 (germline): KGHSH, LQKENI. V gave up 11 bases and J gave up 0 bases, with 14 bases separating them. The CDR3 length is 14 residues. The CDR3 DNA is TGTGCCGGTAAGGGCCTGGGCTCCTACAATGAGCAGTTCTTC. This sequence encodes CAGKGLGSYNEQFF.

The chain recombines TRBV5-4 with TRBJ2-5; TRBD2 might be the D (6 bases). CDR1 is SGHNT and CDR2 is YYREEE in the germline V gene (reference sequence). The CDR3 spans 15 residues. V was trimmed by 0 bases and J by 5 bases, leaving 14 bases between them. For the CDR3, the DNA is TGTGCCAGCAGCTTGGCCTTTTGGGGGGAGGAGACCCAGTACTTC. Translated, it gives CASSLAFWGEETQYF.

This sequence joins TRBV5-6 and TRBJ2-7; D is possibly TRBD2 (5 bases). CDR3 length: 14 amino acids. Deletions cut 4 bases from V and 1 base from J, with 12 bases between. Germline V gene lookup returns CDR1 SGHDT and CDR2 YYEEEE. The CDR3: CASSPGWESYEQYF. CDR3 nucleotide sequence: TGTGCCAGCAGCCCCGGTTGGGAGTCCTACGAGCAGTACTTC.

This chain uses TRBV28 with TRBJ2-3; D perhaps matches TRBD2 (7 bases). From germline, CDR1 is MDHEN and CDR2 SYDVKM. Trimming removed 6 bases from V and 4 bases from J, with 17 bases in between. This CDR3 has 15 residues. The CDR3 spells CASSGRRGFSDTQYF. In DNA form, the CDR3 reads TGTGCCAGCAGCGGGAGGAGGGGGTTTTCAGATACGCAGTATTTT.

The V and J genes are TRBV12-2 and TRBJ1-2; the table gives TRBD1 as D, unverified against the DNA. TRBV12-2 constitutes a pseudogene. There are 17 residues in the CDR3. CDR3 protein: CASRQVSAPRKTYGYTF. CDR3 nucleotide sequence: TGTGCAAGTCGCCAGGTGTCGGCTCCACGAAAGACCTATGGCTACACCTTC.

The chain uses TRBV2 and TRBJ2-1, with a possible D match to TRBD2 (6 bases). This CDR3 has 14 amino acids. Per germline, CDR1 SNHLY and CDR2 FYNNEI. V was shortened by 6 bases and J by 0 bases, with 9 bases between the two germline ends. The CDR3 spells CASSAGSSYNEQFF. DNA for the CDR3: TGTGCCAGCAGCGCGGGGAGCTCCTACAATGAGCAGTTCTTC.